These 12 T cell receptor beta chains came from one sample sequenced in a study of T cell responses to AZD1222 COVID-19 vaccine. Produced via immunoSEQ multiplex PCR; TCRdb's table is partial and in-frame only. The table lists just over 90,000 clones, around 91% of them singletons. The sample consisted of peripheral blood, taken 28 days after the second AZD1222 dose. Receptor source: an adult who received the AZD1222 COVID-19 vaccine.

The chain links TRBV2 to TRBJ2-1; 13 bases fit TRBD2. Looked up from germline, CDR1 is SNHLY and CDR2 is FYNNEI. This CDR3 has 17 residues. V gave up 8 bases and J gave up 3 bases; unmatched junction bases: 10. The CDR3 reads CASSELAGGRNYNEQFF. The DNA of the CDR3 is TGTGCCAGCTCTGAACTAGCGGGAGGGCGGAACTACAATGAGCAGTTCTTC.

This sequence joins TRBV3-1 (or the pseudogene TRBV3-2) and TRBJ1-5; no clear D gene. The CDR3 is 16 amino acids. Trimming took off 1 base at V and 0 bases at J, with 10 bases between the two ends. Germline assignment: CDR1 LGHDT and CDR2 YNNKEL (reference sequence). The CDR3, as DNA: TGTGCCAGCAGCCAAGGGAGGGAAGATAGCAATCAGCCCCAGCATTTT. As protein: CASSQGREDSNQPQHF.

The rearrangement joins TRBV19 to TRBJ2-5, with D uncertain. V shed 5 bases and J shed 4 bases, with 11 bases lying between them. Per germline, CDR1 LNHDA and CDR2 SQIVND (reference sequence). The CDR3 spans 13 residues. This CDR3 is CASSSLWGETQYF. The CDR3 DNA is TGTGCCAGTAGTTCATTATGGGGAGAGACCCAGTACTTC.

CDR3 in amino acids: CASSVAGGIYNEQFF. CDR3 coding DNA: TGTGCCAGCAGCGTAGCGGGGGGGATATACAATGAGCAGTTCTTC. The rearrangement joins TRBV9 to TRBJ2-1; 8 nucleotides match TRBD2. Unmatched junction bases numbered 3, after V lost 0 bases and J lost 4 bases. Germline V gene lookup returns CDR1 SGDLS and CDR2 YYNGEE. This CDR3 has 15 residues.

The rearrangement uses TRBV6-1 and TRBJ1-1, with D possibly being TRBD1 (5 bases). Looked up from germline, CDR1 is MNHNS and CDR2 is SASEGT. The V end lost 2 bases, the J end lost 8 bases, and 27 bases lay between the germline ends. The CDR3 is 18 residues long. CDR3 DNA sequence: TGTGCCAGCAGTGAATTTTATTTTCGACAGTCCCAGAACGGGGAAGCTTTCTTT. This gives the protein CASSEFYFRQSQNGEAFF.

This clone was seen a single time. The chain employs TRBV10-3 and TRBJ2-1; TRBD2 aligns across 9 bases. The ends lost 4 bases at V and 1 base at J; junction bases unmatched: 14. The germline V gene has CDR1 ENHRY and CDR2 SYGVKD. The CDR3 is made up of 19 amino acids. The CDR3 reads CAISGSTTSGLWSYNEQFF. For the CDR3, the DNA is TGTGCCATCAGTGGATCCACGACTAGCGGACTGTGGTCCTACAATGAGCAGTTCTTC.

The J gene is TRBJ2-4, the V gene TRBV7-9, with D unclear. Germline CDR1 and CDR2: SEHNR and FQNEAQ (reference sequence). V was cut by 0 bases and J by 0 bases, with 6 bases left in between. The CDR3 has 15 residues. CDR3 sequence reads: CASSLALGAKNIQYF. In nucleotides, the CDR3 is TGTGCCAGCAGCTTAGCGCTGGGAGCCAAAAACATTCAGTACTTC. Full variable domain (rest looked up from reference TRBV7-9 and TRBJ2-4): DTGVSQNPRHKITKRGQNVTFRCDPISEHNRLYWYRQTLGQGPEFLTYFQNEAQLEKSRLLSDRFSAERPKGSFSTLEIQRTEQGDSAMYLCASSLALGAKNIQYFGAGTRLSVL.

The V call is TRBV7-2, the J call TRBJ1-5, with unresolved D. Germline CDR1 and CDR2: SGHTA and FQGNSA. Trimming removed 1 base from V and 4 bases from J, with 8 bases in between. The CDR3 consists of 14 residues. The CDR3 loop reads CASSLVSGNQPQHF. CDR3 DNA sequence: TGTGCCAGCAGCTTAGTAAGCGGTAATCAGCCCCAGCATTTT.

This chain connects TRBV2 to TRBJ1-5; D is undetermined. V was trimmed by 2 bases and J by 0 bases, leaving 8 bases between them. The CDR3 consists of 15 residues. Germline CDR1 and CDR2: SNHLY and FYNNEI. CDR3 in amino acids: CASSEYPYSNQPQHF. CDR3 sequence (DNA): TGTGCCAGCAGTGAATACCCTTATAGCAATCAGCCCCAGCATTTT.

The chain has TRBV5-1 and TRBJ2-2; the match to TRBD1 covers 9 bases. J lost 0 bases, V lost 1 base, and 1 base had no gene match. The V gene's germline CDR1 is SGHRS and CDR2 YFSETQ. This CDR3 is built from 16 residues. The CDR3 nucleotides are TGCGCCAGCAGCTTGTGGGACAGGGCGAACACCGGGGAGCTGTTTTTT. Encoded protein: CASSLWDRANTGELFF.

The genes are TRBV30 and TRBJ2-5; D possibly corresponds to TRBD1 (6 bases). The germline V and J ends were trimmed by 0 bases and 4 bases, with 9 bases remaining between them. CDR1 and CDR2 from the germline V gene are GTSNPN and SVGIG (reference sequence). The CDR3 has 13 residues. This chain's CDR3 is CAWSVGHGETQYF. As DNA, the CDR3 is TGTGCCTGGAGTGTGGGACATGGAGAGACCCAGTACTTC.

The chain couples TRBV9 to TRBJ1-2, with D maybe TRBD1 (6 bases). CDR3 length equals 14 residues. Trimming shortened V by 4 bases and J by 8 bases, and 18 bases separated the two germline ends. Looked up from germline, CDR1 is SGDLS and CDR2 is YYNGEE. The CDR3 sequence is CASSPRRGASGYTF. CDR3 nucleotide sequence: TGTGCCAGCAGCCCTCGGCGGGGGGCGAGCGGCTACACCTTC.